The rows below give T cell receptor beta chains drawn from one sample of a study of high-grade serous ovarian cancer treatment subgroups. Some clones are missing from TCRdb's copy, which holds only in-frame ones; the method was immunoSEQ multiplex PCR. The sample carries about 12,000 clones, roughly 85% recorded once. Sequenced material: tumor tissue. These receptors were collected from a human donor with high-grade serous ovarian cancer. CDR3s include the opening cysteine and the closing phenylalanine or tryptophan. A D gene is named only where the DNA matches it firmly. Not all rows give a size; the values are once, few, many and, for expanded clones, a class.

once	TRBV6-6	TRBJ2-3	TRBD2	TGTGCCAGCAGTTCCCCTAGCGGGAAAAGCACAGATACGCAGTATTTT	CASSSPSGKSTDTQYF
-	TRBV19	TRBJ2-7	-	TGTGCCAGTGGTATATCGGCAGGAGAGCAGTACTTC	CASGISAGEQYF
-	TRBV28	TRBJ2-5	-	TGTGCCAGCAGTAGGGGGGGGGTCCTTCAAGAGACCCAGTACTTC	CASSRGGVLQETQYF
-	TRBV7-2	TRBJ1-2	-	TGTGCCAGCAGCCCCAACTCCTGGGGGAACTATGGCTACACCTTC	CASSPNSWGNYGYTF
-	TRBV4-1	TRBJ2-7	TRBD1	TGCGCCAGCAGCCAAGATACAGGGGACCCGTACGAGCAGTACTTC	CASSQDTGDPYEQYF
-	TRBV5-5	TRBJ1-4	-	TGTGCCAGCAGCTTTTTCACTAATGAAAAACTGTTTTTT	CASSFFTNEKLFF
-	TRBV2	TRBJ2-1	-	TGTGCCAGCATCCCTCAGGCAGGCCTTCGGTCCTACAATGAGCAGTTCTTC	CASIPQAGLRSYNEQFF
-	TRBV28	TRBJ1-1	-	TGTGCCAGCAGTTTAAGGGCAGGCACTGAAGCTTTCTTT	CASSLRAGTEAFF
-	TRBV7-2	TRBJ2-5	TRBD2	TGTGCCAGCAGCTTAAGGGTGGCGGGGGTAACAGAGACCCAGTACTTC	CASSLRVAGVTETQYF
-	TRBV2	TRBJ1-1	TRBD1	TGTGCCAGCAGTGCCGGGACAGGGGGCACTGAAGCTTTCTTT	CASSAGTGGTEAFF
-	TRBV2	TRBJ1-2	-	TGTGCCAGCAAGCCCGGGAACTATGGCTACACCTTC	CASKPGNYGYTF
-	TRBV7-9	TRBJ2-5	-	TGTGCCAGCATCAGGGGTGATCGAGAGACCCAGTACTTC	CASIRGDRETQYF
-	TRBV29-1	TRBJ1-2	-	TGCAGCGTTGACGCTGTGGGGGGAGGGGGCTATGGCTACACCTTC	CSVDAVGGGGYGYTF
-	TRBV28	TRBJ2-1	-	TGTGCCAGCAGCCCCCATCTGACCCAATACAATGAGCAGTTCTTC	CASSPHLTQYNEQFF
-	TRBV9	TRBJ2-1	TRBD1	TGTGCCAGCAGCAAAACGGGACAGGGCTACAATGAGCAGTTCTTC	CASSKTGQGYNEQFF
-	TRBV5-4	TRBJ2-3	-	TGTGCCAGCAGCTTGGACTTTTCTAGCACAGATACGCAGTATTTT	CASSLDFSSTDTQYF
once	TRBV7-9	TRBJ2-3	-	TGTGCCAGCAGCTTAGACGGGGGGCTGAGCACAGATACGCAGTATTTT	CASSLDGGLSTDTQYF
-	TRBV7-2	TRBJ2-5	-	TGTGCCAGCAGCTTAGAAGGTTTCAGGGAGACCCAGTACTTC	CASSLEGFRETQYF
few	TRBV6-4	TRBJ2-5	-	TGTGCCAGCAGTGAAGGCGGGGAAGAGACCCAGTACTTC	CASSEGGEETQYF
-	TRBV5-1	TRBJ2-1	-	TGCGCCAGCACCCTGACAGGCGAACCATCCAATGAGCAGTTCTTC	CASTLTGEPSNEQFF
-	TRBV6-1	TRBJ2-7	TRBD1	TGTGCCAGCGGCCCCACAGGGGGTTCCCGTCGCGAGCAGTACTTC	CASGPTGGSRREQYF
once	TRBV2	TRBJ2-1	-	TGTGCCAGCACCCTAGTCAGGGATTATAATGAGCAGTTCTTC	CASTLVRDYNEQFF
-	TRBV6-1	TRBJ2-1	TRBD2	TGTGCCAGCAGTGATAGTCTAGCGGGATCCAATGAGCAGTTCTTC	CASSDSLAGSNEQFF
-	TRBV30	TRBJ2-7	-	TGTGCCTGGAGGTCCGGACAAGCTTACTACTACGAGCAGTACTTC	CAWRSGQAYYYEQYF
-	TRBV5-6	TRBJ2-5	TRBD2	TGTGCCAGCAGCTCGACCTGGGGGAGGGATCAAGAGACCCAGTACTTC	CASSSTWGRDQETQYF
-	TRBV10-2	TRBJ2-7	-	TGCGCCAGCAGTGTAAGGGGGGGACAGAGATCCTACGAGCAGTACTTC	CASSVRGGQRSYEQYF
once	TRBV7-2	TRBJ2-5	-	TGTGCCAGCAGCTTAGTGATGGGGAACCAGTACTTC	CASSLVMGNQYF
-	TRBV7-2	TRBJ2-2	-	TGTGCCAGCAGCTTAGGGAGTGGGGGGCGCGTCACCGGGGAGCTGTTTTTT	CASSLGSGGRVTGELFF
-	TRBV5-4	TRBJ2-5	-	TGTGCCAGCAGCTTGGGCCTCCTGGGGCAAGAGACCCAGTACTTC	CASSLGLLGQETQYF
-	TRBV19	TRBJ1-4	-	TGTGCCAGTAGTATTGGGGCCGGGAATGAAAAACTGTTTTTT	CASSIGAGNEKLFF
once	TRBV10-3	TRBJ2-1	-	TGTGCCATCACGTCAACCGGCTCCTACAATGAGCAGTTCTTC	CAITSTGSYNEQFF